These 13 T cell receptor beta chains were sequenced from one sample in a study of human T cells and chemical hapten exposure. MiXCR, run by TCRdb on the RACE reads, gives a single entry per CDR3 protein. The sample consists of tens of thousands of distinct CDR3 sequences, over 8.5% of them appearing once. The time point: patch test 3, about 24 weeks after DPC sensitization. Treatment indicated: therapeutic diphenylcyclopropenone sensitization with weekly scalp DPC. The specimen was whole blood, collected in connection with sensitization to the hapten diphenylcyclopropenone (DPC). The receptors were gathered from a woman aged 45-60 years with alopecia areata. Some clones in this sample may be carry-over from other donors' samples.

The chain recombines TRBV7-2 with TRBJ1-5; tentatively, D is TRBD1 (5 bases). The CDR3 spans 16 residues. Trimming left V 2 bases short and J 1 base short, with 12 bases between. In germline, CDR1 is SGHTA, CDR2 FQGNSA. CDR3 amino acids: CASSLIGAASNQPQHF. The CDR3 bases are TGTGCCAGCAGCTTAATTGGGGCTGCGAGCAATCAGCCCCAGCATTTT.

With respect to this clonotype: The junction does not match germline at one end; this may be a read error. This rearrangement joins TRBV6-5 to TRBJ1-5, with D possibly being TRBD1 (6 bases). Germline lookup yields CDR1 MNHEY and CDR2 SVGAGI. The CDR3 length is 15 residues. Written as DNA, the CDR3 is TGTGCCAGCAGTTCCGCTCCTGGGGGCAATCAGGCCCAGCATTTT. Its protein product is CASSSAPGGNQAQHF.

The sample holds many counts of this clonotype. This chain links TRBV6-1 with TRBJ1-6, with D possibly being TRBD1 (6 bases). The CDR3 has 13 amino acids. With 10 bases removed from V and 6 bases from J, the gap between germline ends came to 13 bases. From germline, CDR1 is MNHNS and CDR2 SASEGT. The CDR3 DNA is TGTGCCACCACAGGGAACGGTAATTCACCCCTCCACTTT. Translation: CATTGNGNSPLHF.

The V gene is TRBV7-2, the J gene TRBJ2-1, with a tentative D call TRBD2 (5 bases). This CDR3 has 14 amino acids. Germline V gene data show CDR1 as SGHTA and CDR2 as FQGNSA. V gave up 5 bases and J gave up 0 bases, with 8 bases separating them. This CDR3 is CASSGDYSYNEQFF. DNA for the CDR3: TGTGCCAGCAGCGGTGACTACTCCTACAATGAGCAGTTCTTC.

This clonotype was seen at least ten times. The chain combines TRBV14 with TRBJ1-3; unclear D gene. V was pared by 0 bases and J by 0 bases, with 6 bases between. The germline V gene encodes CDR1 SGHDN and CDR2 FVKESK. This CDR3 is 15 amino acids long. The CDR3 DNA sequence: TGTGCCAGCAGCCAAGAGTACAACTCTGGAAACACCATATATTTT. It yields the protein CASSQEYNSGNTIYF.

This clonotype showed up just a few times. The chain recombines TRBV4-1 with TRBJ2-3, with D possibly TRBD1 on 6 matching bases. V was trimmed by 2 bases and J by 1 base, leaving 16 bases between them. Germline V gene sequence: CDR1 MGHRA, CDR2 YSYEKL. This CDR3 region has 17 residues. The CDR3 DNA follows: TGCGCCAGCAGCCAAATGGGGGCAGGGATTGGCACAGATACGCAGTATTTT. Translation: CASSQMGAGIGTDTQYF.

Note on this clonotype: This may be a read error, as it is one base from a much larger clone. V usage is TRBV28 and J usage is TRBJ2-7; either TRBD1 or TRBD2 may supply D (5 bases each). The CDR3 extends over 14 amino acids. CDR1 MDHEN and CDR2 SYDVKM come from the germline V gene. V was shortened by 8 bases and J by 0 bases, with 14 bases between the two germline ends. Here the CDR3 DNA reads TGTGCCAGCTCCCATCCCGGGGCCTCCTACGAGCAGTACTTC. This translates into CASSHPGASYEQYF.

This clonotype occurred a few times. The V gene is TRBV5-1, the J gene TRBJ2-5, with D unresolved. V was trimmed by 5 bases and J by 1 base, leaving 9 bases between them. Germline CDR1 is SGHRS and CDR2 is YFSETQ. CDR3 length: 13 residues. The CDR3 reads CASRTHLQETQYF. Here the CDR3 DNA reads TGCGCCAGCAGAACTCACCTCCAAGAGACCCAGTACTTC. The complete variable domain, with remaining parts taken from reference TRBV5-1 and TRBJ2-5, reads KAGVTQTPRYLIKTRGQQVTLSCSPISGHRSVSWYQQTPGQGLQFLFEYFSETQRNKGNFPGRFSGRQFSNSRSEMNVSTLELGDSALYLCASRTHLQETQYFGPGTRLLVL.

This clonotype has more than one count but fewer than ten. J is TRBJ2-5 and V is TRBV5-4; D might be TRBD1 (5 bases). The V gene lost 2 bases and the J gene lost 3 bases, with 11 bases spanning the gap. The CDR3 length is 14 residues. The V gene's germline CDR1 is SGHNT and CDR2 YYREEE (reference sequence). The chain's CDR3 is CASSLGVREETQYF. In DNA, the CDR3 is TGTGCCAGCAGCTTAGGAGTCAGGGAAGAGACCCAGTACTTC.

This clonotype was observed a few times. The chain joins TRBV7-8 to TRBJ1-6; a possible D gene is TRBD1 (6 bases). Germline V lookup: CDR1 SGHVS, CDR2 FQNEAQ. The CDR3 totals 15 residues. V was clipped by 1 base and J by 10 bases, with 14 bases between them. CDR3 bases: TGTGCCAGCAGCTTAGTTACAGGGAGGGGGTCACCCCTCCACTTT. Translating it yields CASSLVTGRGSPLHF.

This clonotype has more than one count but fewer than ten. The chain employs TRBV2 and TRBJ1-5; D uncertain. Deletions cut 3 bases from V and 6 bases from J, with 12 bases between. The germline CDR1 and CDR2 sequences are SNHLY and FYNNEI. The CDR3 sequence is 14 residues long. CDR3 coding DNA: TGTGCCAGCAGTGACATCTTAATCACTCAGCCCCAGCATTTT. It encodes CASSDILITQPQHF.

The chain carries TRBV12-3 or TRBV12-4 and TRBJ2-5, with D possibly TRBD1 on 6 matching bases. This CDR3 has 16 residues. Deletions cut 5 bases from V and 0 bases from J, with 16 bases between. The CDR3 region is CASSHKGHRYQETQYF. DNA of the CDR3: TGTGCCAGCAGTCATAAGGGACACCGGTACCAAGAGACCCAGTACTTC.

The table lists this clonotype with many counts. V usage is TRBV5-6 and J usage is TRBJ1-1; D is ambiguous. The length of the CDR3 is 13 residues. The germline V and J ends were trimmed by 4 bases and 8 bases, with 15 bases remaining between them. Germline V gene sequence: CDR1 SGHDT, CDR2 YYEEEE. In DNA, the CDR3 is TGTGCCAGCAGCGATAATGGACCGCTAGAAGCTTTCTTT. It codes for CASSDNGPLEAFF.